Below, 29 T cell receptor beta chains from the same sample are listed, as sequenced in a study of T cells in Graves' hyperthyroidism and ophthalmopathy. Amplified TCR beta CDR3 regions derived from RNA transcripts. HTBI primers were the set used in a first-round RT-PCR of the TCR CDR3. TCRdb used MiXCR to reprocess the multiplex PCR reads, holding one entry per CDR3 protein. Among some 690,000 distinct CDR3 sequences listed, about 18% were seen once. Sequenced: blood. Receptor source: a man aged 50 to 59 with Graves' hyperthyroidism.

This clonotype was picked up many times. J is TRBJ2-7 and V is TRBV6-5; 7 nucleotides match TRBD2. CDR1 and CDR2 from the germline V gene are MNHEY and SVGAGI. The trim removed 2 bases at V and 0 bases at J, leaving 13 bases unmatched. The CDR3 has 18 amino acids. As DNA, the CDR3 is TGTGCCAGCAGTTACCCCCGAAAGGGAGGGAGGAGCTCCTACGAGCAGTACTTC. This gives the protein CASSYPRKGGRSSYEQYF.

The chain's CDR3 is CASTAHGGSDNQPQHF. CDR3 in DNA: TGTGCCAGCACCGCGCACGGGGGCTCAGACAATCAGCCCCAGCATTTT. The chain is built from TRBV6-2 or TRBV6-3 and TRBJ1-5, with D possibly being TRBD1 (6 bases). The V end was cut by 7 bases, the J end by 3 bases, with 19 bases between. Germline V lookup: CDR1 MNHEY, CDR2 SVGEGT. This CDR3 contains 16 residues.

Comments on this clonotype: A much larger clone lies a single base off, so this may be a read error. The rearrangement links TRBV6-1 to TRBJ1-1, with D hard to call. CDR1 MNHNS and CDR2 SASEGT come from the germline V gene. This CDR3 spans 13 amino acids. CDR3 coding DNA: TGTACCAGCATCAAGACCGCGAACACTGAAGCTTTCTTT. It encodes CTSIKTANTEAFF.

Comment on this clonotype: The junction departs from the called germline gene at one end, perhaps through a read error. This chain links TRBV27 with TRBJ2-5, with no clear D. Germline V lookup: CDR1 MNHEY, CDR2 SMNVEV (reference sequence). CDR3 length: 10 residues. CDR3 nucleotide sequence: TGTGCCAGCAGTTTAGTGACCCGGTACTTC. This translates into CASSLVTRYF.

This clonotype was counted at least ten times. The J gene is TRBJ2-2, the V gene TRBV7-8, with 9 positions matching TRBD2. With 4 bases clipped from V and 1 base from J, the junction kept 4 bases outside the gene matches. The germline CDR1 and CDR2 sequences are SGHVS and FQNEAQ. The CDR3 runs to 16 residues. This chain's CDR3 is CASSYEAGGNTGELFF. CDR3 nucleotide sequence: TGTGCCAGCAGCTACGAAGCGGGAGGGAACACCGGGGAGCTGTTTTTT.

In its sample, this clonotype was seen many times. This chain uses TRBV25-1 with TRBJ1-2; the D gene is possibly TRBD1 (6 bases). The CDR3 has 14 amino acids. Germline CDR1 reads MGHDK; CDR2 reads SYGVNS. Trimming took 2 bases from V and 8 from J, leaving 15 bases between them. DNA for the CDR3: TGTGCCAGCAGTGAACCCGGGTGGCAGGGGGGCTACACCTTC. This codes for CASSEPGWQGGYTF.

This clonotype was recorded at least ten times. V gene TRBV7-9 combines with J gene TRBJ2-5; D is perhaps TRBD2 (6 bases). Trimming took 1 base from V and 5 from J, leaving 14 bases between them. The germline V gene has CDR1 SEHNR and CDR2 FQNEAQ (reference sequence). CDR3 length equals 15 residues. The chain's CDR3 is CASSLDGGFMETQYF. In DNA, the CDR3 is TGTGCCAGCAGCTTAGACGGGGGTTTTATGGAGACCCAGTACTTC.

The CDR3: CASSTQWEGPRNTEAFF. CDR3 bases: TGTGCCAGCAGTACCCAATGGGAGGGGCCCAGGAACACTGAAGCTTTCTTT. The chain joins TRBV27 to TRBJ1-1; a weak D match, TRBD1 (5 bases). Germline CDR1 and CDR2: MNHEY and SMNVEV (reference sequence). This CDR3 has 17 amino acids. V lost 5 bases and J lost 1, with 20 bases in between.

The chain employs TRBV4-1 and TRBJ2-7; 13 nucleotides line up with TRBD2. This CDR3 contains 16 residues. Trimming removed 1 base from V and 6 bases from J; junction bases left unmatched: 6. Looked up from germline, CDR1 is MGHRA and CDR2 is YSYEKL. The CDR3 loop is CASSQGPGLAGSEQYF. The CDR3 nucleotides are TGCGCCAGCAGCCAAGGGCCGGGACTAGCGGGATCCGAGCAGTACTTC.

Note on this clonotype: This clone may be a read error of a much larger clone one base away. The chain links TRBV6-2 or TRBV6-3 to TRBJ1-2, with D possibly matching TRBD1 (5 bases). The CDR3 is 16 amino acids. CDR1 MNHEY and CDR2 SVGEGT come from the germline V gene. CDR3 nucleotides: TGTGTCAGCAGTTACGTCCGACAGCCGGAGGCCTATGGCTACACCTTC. Translated, it gives CVSSYVRQPEAYGYTF.

This clonotype was seen ten or more times. The genes are TRBV28 and TRBJ2-1; 14 nucleotides line up with TRBD2. The CDR3 is 17 residues long. CDR1 is MDHEN, CDR2 SYDVKM, per germline. Unmatched junction bases numbered 2, after V lost 4 bases and J lost 0 bases. CDR3 amino acids: CASSSTSGRASYNEQFF. Here the CDR3 DNA reads TGTGCCAGCAGTTCGACTAGCGGGAGGGCCTCCTACAATGAGCAGTTCTTC.

This clonotype was seen only a few times. DNA for the CDR3: TGTGCCAGCAGTTACAGGTCCGCCTACAATGAGCAGTTCTTC. Protein: CASSYRSAYNEQFF. The chain employs TRBV6-2 or TRBV6-3 and TRBJ2-1; D is unresolved. CDR3 length: 14 amino acids. Germline-derived CDR1 and CDR2 are MNHEY and SVGEGT. V was trimmed by 2 bases and J by 2 bases, leaving 7 bases between them.

This clonotype was seen many times. CDR3 in DNA: TGTGCCAGCAGCTTGGTCCTTGGGAACCCCTACGAGCAGTACTTC. Its protein product is CASSLVLGNPYEQYF. The chain is built from TRBV5-5 and TRBJ2-7; no firm D call. Germline lookup yields CDR1 SGHKS and CDR2 YYEKEE (reference sequence). CDR3 length equals 15 residues. The ends were cut back, 0 bases at V and 2 bases at J, with 12 bases in the middle.

For this clonotype: With a much larger clone just one base away, this may be a read error. V is TRBV27 and J is TRBJ1-5, with 7 bases identical to TRBD1. The CDR3 is 15 amino acids. CDR1 is MNHEY and CDR2 is SMNVEV in the germline V gene (reference sequence). The CDR3 reads CDSSLGRQGAQPQHF. The CDR3 DNA reads as TGTGACAGCAGTTTAGGGAGACAGGGTGCCCAGCCCCAGCATTTT.

This clonotype occurred a few times. The chain recombines TRBV5-4 with TRBJ2-5, with D possibly being TRBD2 (7 bases). Trimming pared 4 bases from V and 4 bases from J, leaving 20 bases between. Germline V gene lookup returns CDR1 SGHNT and CDR2 YYREEE (reference sequence). The CDR3 contains 16 residues. CDR3 sequence (DNA): TGTGCCAGCAGCCATGGCGACGGGGGGCGCGGAGAGACCCAGTACTTC. It is translated as CASSHGDGGRGETQYF.

The gene calls are TRBV4-2 and TRBJ1-4, with D hard to call. The CDR3 sequence is 16 residues long. The ends were cut back, 7 bases at V and 7 bases at J, with 22 bases in the middle. Germline CDR1 and CDR2: LGHNA and YNFKEQ. CDR3 bases: TGTGCCAGCAAGACAATAACAAATGGATGGGGTGAAAAACTGTTTTTT. Translating it yields CASKTITNGWGEKLFF.

This clonotype was observed a handful of times. The CDR3 nucleotides read TGTGCCACCAGTGTTGGCCTAGCGGGCTCCTACAATGAGCAGTTCTTC. This gives the protein CATSVGLAGSYNEQFF. The rearrangement links TRBV24-1 to TRBJ2-1; 8 bases fit TRBD2. The V and J ends lost 5 bases and 0 bases, in that order; junction bases with no gene match: 5. CDR3 length: 16 amino acids. Per germline, CDR1 KGHDR and CDR2 SFDVKD.

The V call is TRBV10-1, the J call TRBJ1-2; D is uncertain. Germline lookup yields CDR1 WNHNN and CDR2 SYGVQD (reference sequence). The CDR3 has 19 residues. Trimming cost V 0 bases and J 4 bases, with 24 bases left between them. CDR3 nucleotide sequence: TGCGCCAGCAGTGAGTCGAGGACTTTACCGGGAGCCGATTCCTATGGCTACACCTTC. It specifies CASSESRTLPGADSYGYTF.

Comments on this clonotype: This may come from a read error, since a much larger clone is one base off. The V gene is TRBV6-1, the J gene TRBJ1-1; no clear D gene. Looked up from germline, CDR1 is MNHNS and CDR2 is SASEGT. The length of the CDR3 is 13 residues. V was shortened by 5 bases and J by 0 bases, with 7 bases between the two germline ends. CDR3 bases: TGTGCCAGCAGTCACGACCTGAACACTGAAGCTTTCTTT. This gives the protein CASSHDLNTEAFF.

This clonotype showed up just a few times. The genes are TRBV28 and TRBJ1-1; a weak D match, TRBD1 (6 bases). V was clipped by 3 bases and J by 6 bases, with 17 bases between them. Germline V gene data show CDR1 as MDHEN and CDR2 as SYDVKM. The length of the CDR3 is 15 residues. The CDR3 nucleotides read TGTGCCAGCAGTTTGGGGCAACGGGGGGCCGCTGAAGCTTTCTTT. Amino acids: CASSLGQRGAAEAFF. Filled out from reference TRBV28 and TRBJ1-1, the complete variable domain reads DVKVTQSSRYLVKRTGEKVFLECVQDMDHENMFWYRQDPGLGLRLIYFSYDVKMKEKGDIPEGYSVSREKKERFSLILESASTNQTSMYLCASSLGQRGAAEAFFGQGTRLTVV.

This clonotype came up many times. J is TRBJ2-7 and V is TRBV27; TRBD2 matches at 15 bases. Germline CDR1 reads MNHEY; CDR2 reads SMNVEV (reference sequence). The ends lost 0 bases at V and 3 bases at J; junction bases unmatched: 3. This CDR3 is 17 amino acids long. CDR3 coding DNA: TGTGCCAGCAGTTTATCGTGGACTAGCGGGAGGGTCTACGAGCAGTACTTC. This encodes CASSLSWTSGRVYEQYF.

This clonotype was picked up many times. The chain is built from TRBV6-1 and TRBJ1-5; TRBD1 aligns across 7 bases. V was pared by 5 bases and J by 6 bases, with 4 bases of the junction left unmatched. The CDR3 contains 13 residues. Germline-derived CDR1 and CDR2 are MNHNS and SASEGT. CDR3 coding DNA: TGTGCCAGCAGTCCGACAGGGCTTCAGCCCCAGCATTTT. This codes for CASSPTGLQPQHF.

This clonotype turned up a few times. V and J are TRBV27 and TRBJ2-4, with a possible D match to TRBD1 (6 bases). The CDR3 extends over 14 amino acids. Germline V gives CDR1 MNHEY, CDR2 SMNVEV (reference sequence). Trimming pared 4 bases from V and 1 base from J, leaving 8 bases between. The CDR3, as DNA: TGTGCCAGCAGTTCGCAGGGGGCCAAAAACATTCAGTACTTC. Protein: CASSSQGAKNIQYF.

The table lists this clonotype with many counts. The rearrangement joins TRBV20-1 to TRBJ2-3; possibly TRBD1 or TRBD2 for D (5 bases each). The ends were cut back, 6 bases at V and 4 bases at J, with 17 bases in the middle. The CDR3 is made up of 14 amino acids. Germline lookup yields CDR1 DFQATT and CDR2 SNEGSKA (reference sequence). The CDR3 is CSADRDLQPDTQYF. DNA for the CDR3: TGCAGTGCAGATAGGGACCTACAACCAGATACGCAGTATTTT.

Only a few counts were recorded for this clonotype. A much more abundant neighbour one base away suggests this may be a read error. V gene TRBV28 combines with J gene TRBJ2-1, with TRBD1 matching 8 bases. This CDR3 contains 13 residues. Germline V gene data show CDR1 as MDHEN and CDR2 as SYDVKM. The V gene end was trimmed by 5 bases and the J gene end by 10 bases; junction bases not matched to a gene: 7. The CDR3 is CASSGSRGLEQFF. The CDR3 bases are TGTGCCAGCAGTGGTAGCAGGGGGCTCGAGCAGTTCTTC.

This clonotype has ten or more counts. The rearrangement links TRBV10-3 to TRBJ1-2; D is perhaps TRBD1 (6 bases). The CDR3 extends over 13 amino acids. The V end was cut by 11 bases, the J end by 1 base, with 14 bases between. Per the germline V gene, CDR1 is ENHRY and CDR2 is SYGVKD. CDR3 in DNA: TGTGCCTCGACAACAGGGTTTAACTATGGCTACACCTTC. Translating it yields CASTTGFNYGYTF.

J is TRBJ1-1 and V is TRBV20-1; 8 bases agree with TRBD1. Germline CDR1 is DFQATT and CDR2 is SNEGSKA (reference sequence). With V trimmed by 3 bases and J by 0 bases, 3 bases remained unmatched. The length of the CDR3 is 14 residues. The CDR3 DNA reads TGCAGTGCTAGTCAGGGGGCTATGAACACTGAAGCTTTCTTT. Residues: CSASQGAMNTEAFF.

This clonotype has a count of ten or more. The V call is TRBV12-5, the J call TRBJ2-5, with TRBD1 identical over 8 bases. CDR3 size: 16 residues. Germline CDR1 LGHNT, CDR2 FRNRAP. With V trimmed by 2 bases and J by 5 bases, 10 bases remained unmatched. CDR3 sequence: CASGLSPAGGEETQYF. The CDR3, as DNA: TGTGCTAGTGGTTTGAGCCCCGCAGGGGGCGAGGAGACCCAGTACTTC.

Comments on this clonotype: Compared with germline, one end of the junction differs, possibly owing to a read error. The rearrangement uses TRBV5-1 and TRBJ2-7, with TRBD2 identical over 13 bases. There are 18 residues in the CDR3. CDR1 and CDR2 (germline): SGHRS, YFSETQ. This CDR3 is CASSLSGLAGLSSYEQYF. CDR3 DNA sequence: TGTGCCAGCAGCTTATCGGGACTAGCGGGACTTAGCTCCTACGAGCAGTACTTC.